This TCR beta chain originates from a study of shared clonotypes between healthy human individuals. The junction had 7 bases not matched to a gene; V was cut back by 8 bases and J by 5 bases. CDR3 length: 15 residues. Germline CDR1 and CDR2: WSHSY and SAAADI. Sequenced by immunoSEQ multiplex PCR; TCRdb stores in-frame clones only, minus some. The table includes some 1,600,000 clones, about 98% detected once. The rearrangement joins TRBV10-2 to TRBJ2-2; the match to TRBD2 covers 11 bases. The sequence was collected from a man aged 25 to 45 in good health. Sequencing was done on a sample of naive CD4+ T cells sorted from blood. As for subset: CD45RA+ positively selected. The CDR3 bases are TGCGCCAGCTCCCTCCTAGCGGGAGGTACCGGGGAGCTGTTTTTT. Translation gives CASSLLAGGTGELFF.